The 12 T cell receptor beta chains reported below all come from one sample, sequenced in a study of OX40 agonist ivuxolimab in advanced cancers. This table comes from immunoSEQ multiplex PCR, and its TCRdb copy is limited to in-frame clones, with some not included. Among fewer than 35,000 clones listed, about 92% were seen once. The sample was CD4+ or CD8+ T cells sorted from blood, taken in a trial of the OX40 agonist ivuxolimab. All receptors derive from an adult with an advanced solid tumor such as melanoma, head and neck, liver or kidney cancer.

V is TRBV5-1 and J is TRBJ1-4, with D possibly being TRBD1 (6 bases). The germline V and J ends were trimmed by 4 bases and 7 bases, with 14 bases remaining between them. Germline loops: CDR1 SGHRS, CDR2 YFSETQ. The CDR3 extends over 14 amino acids. The DNA for the CDR3 is TGCGCCAGCAGCCTACAGGGTGGTCGTGAAAAACTGTTTTTT. As protein: CASSLQGGREKLFF.

The chain carries TRBV10-3 and TRBJ1-5; perhaps TRBD1 as D (5 bases). The CDR3 runs 13 residues. The germline V gene has CDR1 ENHRY and CDR2 SYGVKD. V gave up 4 bases and J gave up 6 bases, with 10 bases separating them. The CDR3 DNA reads TGTGCCATCAGTGGGGAGGGGTCTCAGCCCCAGCATTTT. The encoded protein is CAISGEGSQPQHF.

This chain connects TRBV10-3 to TRBJ2-3; 13 bases fit TRBD2. Per the germline V gene, CDR1 is ENHRY and CDR2 is SYGVKD. The CDR3 totals 16 residues. V shed 6 bases, J shed 5 bases, and the junction held 8 bases outside the gene matches. CDR3 residues: CAIRNGLAGVVDTQYF. The CDR3 DNA reads TGTGCCATCAGGAATGGACTAGCGGGAGTGGTAGATACGCAGTATTTT.

This chain connects TRBV29-1 to TRBJ1-1, with D possibly TRBD1 on 5 matching bases. Germline V gene sequence: CDR1 SQVTM, CDR2 ANQGSEA. The CDR3 spans 12 residues. Trimming cost V 7 bases and J 1 base, with 10 bases left between them. This chain's CDR3 is CSAGRGNTEAFF. In nucleotides, the CDR3 is TGCAGCGCGGGGAGGGGGAACACTGAAGCTTTCTTT.

The V call is TRBV5-1, the J call TRBJ1-1; D is perhaps TRBD1 (6 bases). CDR3 length equals 16 residues. V lost 0 bases and J 0 bases, leaving 12 bases between the germline ends. Germline V gives CDR1 SGHRS, CDR2 YFSETQ. The CDR3 DNA reads as TGCGCCAGCAGCTTGGCATTCGGACAGATGAACACTGAAGCTTTCTTT. This translates into CASSLAFGQMNTEAFF.

The chain combines TRBV5-6 with TRBJ2-4; perhaps TRBD2 as D (6 bases). V lost 4 bases to trimming and J lost 2 bases, with 10 bases between them. The CDR3 length is 14 residues. Germline lookup yields CDR1 SGHDT and CDR2 YYEEEE. The CDR3 spells CASSDGGTKNIQYF. The CDR3 nucleotides are TGTGCCAGCAGCGACGGAGGGACCAAAAACATTCAGTACTTC.

The sample holds one count of this clone. The J gene is TRBJ1-2, the V gene TRBV5-4; TRBD1 might be the D (6 bases). Trimming stripped 1 base from V and 2 bases from J, with 21 bases between. This CDR3 has 18 amino acids. Per germline, CDR1 SGHNT and CDR2 YYREEE (reference sequence). The CDR3 protein is CASSLKSGAGTPNYGYTF. For the CDR3, the DNA is TGTGCCAGCAGCTTGAAGTCGGGGGCCGGGACACCAAACTATGGCTACACCTTC. The full variable domain, rest sourced from reference TRBV5-4 and TRBJ1-2, is ETGVTQSPTHLIKTRGQQVTLRCSSQSGHNTVSWYQQALGQGPQFIFQYYREEENGRGNFPPRFSGLQFPNYSSELNVNALELDDSALYLCASSLKSGAGTPNYGYTFGSGTRLTVV.

The chain joins TRBV18 to TRBJ1-1, with unresolved D. From germline, CDR1 is KGHSH and CDR2 LQKENI. Trimming stripped 3 bases from V and 3 bases from J, with 8 bases between. The CDR3 contains 13 residues. CDR3 nucleotides: TGTGCCAGCTCACCCGGACGTGACACTGAAGCTTTCTTT. Protein sequence: CASSPGRDTEAFF.

The chain recombines TRBV10-3 with TRBJ2-7, with 7 nucleotides matching TRBD1. The CDR3 totals 14 residues. V lost 2 bases, J lost 3 bases, and 4 bases stayed unmatched. Looked up from germline, CDR1 is ENHRY and CDR2 is SYGVKD. CDR3 amino acids: CAISESDRVYEQYF. Here the CDR3 DNA reads TGTGCCATCAGTGAGAGTGACAGGGTCTACGAGCAGTACTTC.

The V gene is TRBV9, the J gene TRBJ2-3; 7 nucleotides match TRBD2. The V and J ends lost 3 bases and 0 bases, in that order; junction bases with no gene match: 4. The CDR3 totals 15 residues. The germline V gene has CDR1 SGDLS and CDR2 YYNGEE. CDR3 sequence reads: CASSASGDSTDTQYF. In DNA, the CDR3 is TGTGCCAGCAGCGCCAGCGGGGATAGCACAGATACGCAGTATTTT.

This sequence joins TRBV6-5 and TRBJ2-7, with D possibly matching TRBD1 (5 bases). Germline V gene sequence: CDR1 MNHEY, CDR2 SVGAGI. V was trimmed by 2 bases and J by 3 bases, leaving 11 bases between them. The CDR3 contains 14 residues. The DNA for the CDR3 is TGTGCCAGCAGTTACGGCAGGGCCGGCTACGAGCAGTACTTC. Residues: CASSYGRAGYEQYF.

V usage is TRBV2 and J usage is TRBJ2-3; possible D gene TRBD2, 6 bases. With 3 bases removed from V and 0 bases from J, the gap between germline ends came to 10 bases. There are 15 residues in the CDR3. Germline CDR1 is SNHLY and CDR2 is FYNNEI. The CDR3: CASSDRERSTDTQYF. CDR3 bases: TGTGCCAGCAGTGATCGGGAGCGGAGCACAGATACGCAGTATTTT. Looking up the rest from reference TRBV2 and TRBJ2-3 gives the full variable domain: EPEVTQTPSHQVTQMGQEVILRCVPISNHLYFYWYRQILGQKVEFLVSFYNNEISEKSEIFDDQFSVERPDGSNFTLKIRSTKLEDSAMYFCASSDRERSTDTQYFGPGTRLTVL.